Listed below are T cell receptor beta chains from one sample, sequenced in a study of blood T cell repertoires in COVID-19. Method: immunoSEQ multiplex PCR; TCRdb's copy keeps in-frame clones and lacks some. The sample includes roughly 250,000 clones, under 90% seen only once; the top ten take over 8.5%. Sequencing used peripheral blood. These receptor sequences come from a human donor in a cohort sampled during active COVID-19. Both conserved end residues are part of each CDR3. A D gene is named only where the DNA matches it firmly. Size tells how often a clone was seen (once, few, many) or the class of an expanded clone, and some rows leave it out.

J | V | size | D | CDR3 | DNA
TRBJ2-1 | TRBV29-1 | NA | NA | CSAQISSPYPFF | TGCAGCGCCCAAATTTCTAGTCCATACCCGTTCTTC
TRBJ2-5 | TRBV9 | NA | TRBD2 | CASSERGLAGAQGTQYF | TGTGCCAGCAGCGAGCGAGGACTAGCGGGGGCTCAAGGGACCCAGTACTTC
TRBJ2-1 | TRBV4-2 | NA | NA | CASSQQRGSSYNEQFF | TGTGCCAGCAGCCAGCAAAGGGGGAGTTCCTACAATGAGCAGTTCTTC
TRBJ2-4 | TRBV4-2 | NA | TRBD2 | CASSQDLGLASNIQYF | TGTGCCAGCAGCCAAGATTTGGGACTAGCGTCTAACATTCAGTACTTC
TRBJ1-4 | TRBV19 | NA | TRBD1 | CASSMSRGWRDEKLFF | TGTGCCAGTAGTATGAGCAGGGGGTGGCGTGATGAAAAACTGTTTTTT
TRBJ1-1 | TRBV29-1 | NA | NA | CSVWEGINTEAFF | TGCAGCGTCTGGGAGGGGATAAACACTGAAGCTTTCTTT
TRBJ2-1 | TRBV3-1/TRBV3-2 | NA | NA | CASSHRELGNEQFF | TGTGCCAGCAGCCACCGGGAACTAGGGAATGAGCAGTTCTTC
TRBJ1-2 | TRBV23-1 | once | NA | CASSRGVSGYSRGYTF | TGCGCCAGCAGTCGTGGGGTCTCAGGGTATAGTCGTGGCTACACCTTC
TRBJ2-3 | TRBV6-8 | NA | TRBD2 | CASSYSDPSARGIDTQYF | TGTGCCAGCAGTTACTCCGATCCCTCGGCGCGGGGGATAGATACGCAGTATTTT
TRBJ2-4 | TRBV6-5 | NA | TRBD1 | CASSTGTGGPNIQYF | TGTGCCAGCAGCACCGGGACAGGGGGCCCAAACATTCAGTACTTC